This entry describes one TCR beta chain. The data originate from a study of blood T cell repertoires in COVID-19. As processed by the authors: Quantification of nucleated cells was approximated via reference gene primer amplification. Measured with immunoSEQ multiplex PCR; TCRdb has only the in-frame clones, and not every one. V and J calls and clone size are as listed in that table; D and trimming were resolved from the DNA. The data hold 210,000 or so clones, with about four fifths observed a single time. The study drew participants aged about 18 to 95 years from roughly 25 US areas. Cohorts were based on clinical histories the participants reported. Losses at the gene ends were 3 bases for V and 8 bases for J; bases not matched to a gene: 10. This CDR3 has 17 residues. Germline V gene data show CDR1 as SGHTA and CDR2 as FQGNSA.

This chain uses TRBV7-2 with TRBJ2-1; 13 nucleotides match TRBD2. This TCR was sampled from a woman aged 45-59 years with acute COVID-19. The sequencing input was PBMCs or T cells enriched from blood (not recorded which). Here the CDR3 reads CASSLSYTSGGADEQFF. For the CDR3, the DNA is TGTGCCAGCAGCTTGTCCTACACTAGCGGGGGGGCGGATGAGCAGTTCTTC.